The 2 T cell receptor beta chains presented below share a single source sample, sequenced in a study of post-analysis software for immune sequencing data. Unique molecular identifiers were built into the TCR beta cDNA libraries. Each CDR3 protein gets one entry after TCRdb re-called the PCR reads with MiXCR. The table shows about 760,000 distinct CDR3 sequences, with 30% occurring only once. Findings and caveats of the study: In patients, TRBV5-6, TRBV5-1 and TRBV20-1 belonged to roughly five TRBV segments found more frequently than in controls.

Antigens for these TCRs are unknown. Specimen: blood. All receptors come from a girl under 18 with multiple sclerosis.

This clonotype turned up a few times. This chain uses TRBV28 with TRBJ2-7; D is uncertain. The germline gives CDR1 MDHEN, CDR2 SYDVKM. The germline V and J ends were trimmed by 6 bases and 0 bases, with 18 bases remaining between them. The CDR3 spans 16 residues. CDR3 sequence (DNA): TGTGCCAGCAGCCCTTCCGGCAGCCCTAGCTCCTACGAGCAGTACTTC. Protein product: CASSPSGSPSSYEQYF. Full variable domain (rest looked up from reference TRBV28 and TRBJ2-7): DVKVTQSSRYLVKRTGEKVFLECVQDMDHENMFWYRQDPGLGLRLIYFSYDVKMKEKGDIPEGYSVSREKKERFSLILESASTNQTSMYLCASSPSGSPSSYEQYFGPGTRLTVT.

To note about this clonotype: A read error is possible here, since a much larger clone lies one base away. The chain combines TRBV4-3 with TRBJ2-1; perhaps TRBD1 as D (5 bases). The CDR3 loop spans 16 amino acids. Germline V gene lookup returns CDR1 LGHNA and CDR2 YSLEER. This CDR3 is CASSQDDRQYYDEQFF. The CDR3, as DNA: TGCGCCAGCAGCCAAGATGATCGACAGTACTACGATGAGCAGTTCTTC.